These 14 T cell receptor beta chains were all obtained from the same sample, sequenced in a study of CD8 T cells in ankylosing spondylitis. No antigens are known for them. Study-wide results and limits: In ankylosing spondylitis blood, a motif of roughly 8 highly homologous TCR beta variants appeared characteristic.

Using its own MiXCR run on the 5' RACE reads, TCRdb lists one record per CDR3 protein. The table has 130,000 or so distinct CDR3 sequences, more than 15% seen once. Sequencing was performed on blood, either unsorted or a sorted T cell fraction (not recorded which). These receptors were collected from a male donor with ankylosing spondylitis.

CDR3 nucleotide sequence: TGTGCCAGCAGTTTAAGGACTCCAAACACCGGGGAGCTGTTTTTT. Translated, it gives CASSLRTPNTGELFF. The chain couples TRBV12-3 or TRBV12-4 to TRBJ2-2; tentative D call: TRBD2 (5 bases). Trimming stripped 2 bases from V and 2 bases from J, with 9 bases between. The CDR3 sequence is 15 residues long.

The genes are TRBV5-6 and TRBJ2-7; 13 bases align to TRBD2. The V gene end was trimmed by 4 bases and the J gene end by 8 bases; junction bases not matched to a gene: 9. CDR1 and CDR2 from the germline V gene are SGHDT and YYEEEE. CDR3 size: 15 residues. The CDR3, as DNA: TGTGCCAGCAGCCTAGCCGGACTAGCGGGAGAACAGCAGTACTTC. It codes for CASSLAGLAGEQQYF.

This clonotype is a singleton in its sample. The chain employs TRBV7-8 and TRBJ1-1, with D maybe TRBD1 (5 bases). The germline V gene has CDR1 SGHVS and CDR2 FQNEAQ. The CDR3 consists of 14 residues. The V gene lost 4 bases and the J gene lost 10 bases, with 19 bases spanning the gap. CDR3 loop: CASSYAWDPRRAFF. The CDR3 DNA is TGTGCCAGCAGCTATGCCTGGGACCCCAGGAGAGCTTTCTTT.

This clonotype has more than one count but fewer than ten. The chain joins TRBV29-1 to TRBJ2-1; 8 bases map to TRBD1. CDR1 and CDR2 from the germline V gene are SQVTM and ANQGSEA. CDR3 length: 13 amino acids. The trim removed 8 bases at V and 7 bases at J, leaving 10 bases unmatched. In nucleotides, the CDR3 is TGCAGCTCCGGTTGGACAGGGACTAATGAGCAGTTCTTC. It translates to CSSGWTGTNEQFF.

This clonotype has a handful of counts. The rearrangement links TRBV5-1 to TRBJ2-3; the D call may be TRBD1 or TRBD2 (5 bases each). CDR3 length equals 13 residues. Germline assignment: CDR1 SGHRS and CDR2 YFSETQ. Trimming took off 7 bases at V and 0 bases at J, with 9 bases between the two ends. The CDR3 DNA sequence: TGCGCCAGCGGGGGTACTAGCACAGATACGCAGTATTTT. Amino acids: CASGGTSTDTQYF.

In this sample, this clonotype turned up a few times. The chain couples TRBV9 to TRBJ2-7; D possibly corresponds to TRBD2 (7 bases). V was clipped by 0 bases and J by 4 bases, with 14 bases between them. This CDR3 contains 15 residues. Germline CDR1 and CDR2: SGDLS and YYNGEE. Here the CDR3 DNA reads TGTGCCAGCAGCGTAGGGGGGGGCATCGGGTACGAGCAGTACTTC. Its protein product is CASSVGGGIGYEQYF. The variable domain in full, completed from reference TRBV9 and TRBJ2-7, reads DSGVTQTPKHLITATGQRVTLRCSPRSGDLSVYWYQQSLDQGLQFLIQYYNGEERAKGNILERFSAQQFPDLHSELNLSSLELGDSALYFCASSVGGGIGYEQYFGPGTRLTVT.

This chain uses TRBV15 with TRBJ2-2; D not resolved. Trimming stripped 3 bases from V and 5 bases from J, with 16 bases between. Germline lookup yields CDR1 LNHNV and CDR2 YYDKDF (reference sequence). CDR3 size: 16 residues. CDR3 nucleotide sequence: TGTGCCACCAGCAGGACCCACCCTTCACAAACCGGGGAGCTGTTTTTT. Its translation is CATSRTHPSQTGELFF.

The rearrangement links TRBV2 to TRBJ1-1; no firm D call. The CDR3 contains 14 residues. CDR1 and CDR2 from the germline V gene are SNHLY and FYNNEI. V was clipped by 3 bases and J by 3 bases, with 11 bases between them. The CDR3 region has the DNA TGTGCCAGCAGTGAGACGGTAGGGTACACTGAAGCTTTCTTT. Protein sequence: CASSETVGYTEAFF.

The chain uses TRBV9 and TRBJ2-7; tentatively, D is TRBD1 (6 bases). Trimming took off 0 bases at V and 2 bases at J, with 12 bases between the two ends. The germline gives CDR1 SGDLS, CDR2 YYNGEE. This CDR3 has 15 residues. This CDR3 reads CASSVAQGKPYEQYF. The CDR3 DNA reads TGTGCCAGCAGCGTAGCGCAGGGGAAACCCTACGAGCAGTACTTC.

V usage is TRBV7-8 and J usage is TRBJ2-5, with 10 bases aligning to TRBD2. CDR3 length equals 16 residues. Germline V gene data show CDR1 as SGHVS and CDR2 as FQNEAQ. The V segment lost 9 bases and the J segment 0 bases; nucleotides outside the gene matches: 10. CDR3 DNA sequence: TGTGCCAGTCGACGCGGGACTAGCGAGTACCAAGAGACCCAGTACTTC. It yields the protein CASRRGTSEYQETQYF.

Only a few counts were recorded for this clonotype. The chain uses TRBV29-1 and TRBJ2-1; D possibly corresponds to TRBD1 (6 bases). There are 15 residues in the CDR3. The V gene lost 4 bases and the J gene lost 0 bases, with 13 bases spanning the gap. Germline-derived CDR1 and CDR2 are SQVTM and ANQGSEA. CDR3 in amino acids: CSVGPTGSSYNEQFF. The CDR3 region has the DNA TGCAGCGTTGGACCGACAGGAAGCTCCTACAATGAGCAGTTCTTC.

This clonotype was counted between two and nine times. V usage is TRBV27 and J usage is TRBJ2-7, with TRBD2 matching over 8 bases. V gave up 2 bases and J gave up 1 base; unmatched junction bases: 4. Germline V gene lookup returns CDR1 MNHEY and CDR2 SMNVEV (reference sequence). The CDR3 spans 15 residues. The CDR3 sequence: CASSLIAGTSYEQYF. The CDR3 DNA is TGTGCCAGCAGTTTAATAGCGGGAACGTCCTACGAGCAGTACTTC.

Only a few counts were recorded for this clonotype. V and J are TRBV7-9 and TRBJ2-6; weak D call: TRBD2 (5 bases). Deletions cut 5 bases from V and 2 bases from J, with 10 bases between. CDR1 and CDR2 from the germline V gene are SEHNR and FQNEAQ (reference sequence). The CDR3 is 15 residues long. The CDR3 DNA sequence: TGTGCCAGCAGCCCCGCGGGCGCTGGGGCCAACGTCCTGACTTTC. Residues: CASSPAGAGANVLTF.

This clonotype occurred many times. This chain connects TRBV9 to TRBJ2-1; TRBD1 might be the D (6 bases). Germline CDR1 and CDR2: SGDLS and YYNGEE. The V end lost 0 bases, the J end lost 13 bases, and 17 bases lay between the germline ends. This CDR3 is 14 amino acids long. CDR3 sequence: CASSVAETGAPQFF. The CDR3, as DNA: TGTGCCAGCAGCGTAGCCGAGACAGGAGCTCCCCAGTTCTTC.